The 9 T cell receptor beta chains listed next were all sequenced from one sample in a study of blood T cells in healthy people across ages. For the second PCR, which ran for 7 to 11 cycles, a sample-barcoded 5' primer and a J-beta primer mix were used. TCRdb ran MiXCR on the 5' RACE reads and lists one entry per CDR3 protein. The table records 800,000 to 950,000 distinct CDR3 sequences, 45% to 50% of them present only once. Material for sequencing was blood. The receptor set was obtained from a man aged 25-45 years in good health.

This chain links TRBV5-1 with TRBJ2-1, with no clear D. V gave up 2 bases and J gave up 0 bases, with 12 bases separating them. The CDR3 runs 16 residues. Germline V gene sequence: CDR1 SGHRS, CDR2 YFSETQ. CDR3 residues: CASSLVASSSYNEQFF. The CDR3 DNA reads as TGCGCCAGCAGCTTAGTCGCATCTAGCTCCTACAATGAGCAGTTCTTC.

This clonotype came up a few times. The chain uses TRBV6-1 and TRBJ2-7; D unclear. This CDR3 is built from 13 residues. Per the germline V gene, CDR1 is MNHNS and CDR2 is SASEGT. V was cut by 3 bases and J by 1 base, with 7 bases left in between. The DNA for the CDR3 is TGTGCCAGCAGTGAGGCCCAGTCCTACGAGCAGTACTTC. As protein: CASSEAQSYEQYF.

This chain connects TRBV3-1 to TRBJ2-5; TRBD1 agrees at 11 bases. The V gene end was trimmed by 4 bases and the J gene end by 5 bases; junction bases not matched to a gene: 9. This CDR3 has 16 amino acids. Germline CDR1 reads LGHDT; CDR2 reads YNNKEL (reference sequence). The CDR3 DNA is TGTGCCAGCAGCCGGCCAAGGGACAGGGGGGTGGAGACCCAGTACTTC. This gives the protein CASSRPRDRGVETQYF.

The rearrangement links TRBV5-1 to TRBJ1-1, with D unclear. The CDR3 runs 15 residues. Between the trimmed V and J ends, which lost 1 base and 1 base, there was a span of 11 bases. The germline CDR1 and CDR2 sequences are SGHRS and YFSETQ. CDR3 nucleotides: TGCGCCAGCAGCTTGTGGGTGACGGAGAACACTGAAGCTTTCTTT. It yields the protein CASSLWVTENTEAFF.

A note on this clonotype: The junction does not match germline at one end; this may be a read error. The chain uses TRBV9 and TRBJ1-2, with D possibly matching TRBD1 (6 bases). CDR1 and CDR2 from the germline V gene are SGDLS and YYNGEE. The CDR3 length is 14 residues. The CDR3 loop is CVSSDDRLGYGYTF. Here the CDR3 DNA reads TGTGTCAGCAGCGATGACAGGCTTGGCTATGGCTACACCTTC.

Points on this clonotype: An end of the junction differs from the germline gene, which may be a read error. V gene TRBV7-7 combines with J gene TRBJ2-4, with D unresolved. The CDR3 is 16 amino acids. Germline V gene lookup returns CDR1 SSHAT and CDR2 FNYEAQ (reference sequence). CDR3 DNA: TGTGCTAGCAGCTTAAAACATGAGGCCTCGCAAAACATTCAGTACTTC. It translates to CASSLKHEASQNIQYF.

The chain has TRBV19 and TRBJ2-1; possibly TRBD1 or TRBD2 for D (5 bases each). This CDR3 comprises 14 residues. Germline lookup yields CDR1 LNHDA and CDR2 SQIVND (reference sequence). Trimming left V 7 bases short and J 7 bases short, with 17 bases between. The CDR3 region is CASTPGPRRNEQFF. The CDR3 region has the DNA TGTGCCAGTACCCCGGGGCCCAGAAGAAATGAGCAGTTCTTC.

J is TRBJ1-2 and V is TRBV12-3 or TRBV12-4, with 7 bases matching TRBD1. Losses at the gene ends were 6 bases for V and 4 bases for J; bases not matched to a gene: 23. The CDR3 runs to 19 residues. CDR3 amino acids: CASSSEHGGSGQIPYGYTF. The CDR3 DNA reads as TGTGCCAGCAGCTCTGAACATGGTGGGTCGGGACAGATTCCCTATGGCTACACCTTC.

The chain carries TRBV6-2 or TRBV6-3 and TRBJ2-5, with a tentative D call TRBD1 (5 bases). CDR3 length: 13 amino acids. Germline V gene lookup returns CDR1 MNHEY and CDR2 SVGEGT. V dropped 6 bases and J dropped 5 bases, with 13 bases sitting between them. Written as DNA, the CDR3 is TGTGCCAGCAGACCTCAGGGATGGGAGACCCAGTACTTC. Amino acid sequence: CASRPQGWETQYF.